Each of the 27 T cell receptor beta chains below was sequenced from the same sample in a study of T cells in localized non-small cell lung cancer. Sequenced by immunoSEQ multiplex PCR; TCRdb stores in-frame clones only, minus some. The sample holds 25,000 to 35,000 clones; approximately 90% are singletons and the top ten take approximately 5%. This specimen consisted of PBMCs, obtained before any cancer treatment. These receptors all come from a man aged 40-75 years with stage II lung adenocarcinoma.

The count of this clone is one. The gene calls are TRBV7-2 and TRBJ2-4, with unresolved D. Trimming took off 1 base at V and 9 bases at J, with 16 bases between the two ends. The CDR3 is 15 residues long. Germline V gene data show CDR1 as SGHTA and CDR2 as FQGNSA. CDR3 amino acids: CASSLEGVKGSIQYF. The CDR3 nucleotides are TGTGCCAGCAGCTTAGAGGGCGTGAAGGGTAGCATTCAGTACTTC. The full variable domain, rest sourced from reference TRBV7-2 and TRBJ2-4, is GAGVSQSPSNKVTEKGKDVELRCDPISGHTALYWYRQSLGQGLEFLIYFQGNSAPDKSGLPSDRFSAERTGGSVSTLTIQRTQQEDSAVYLCASSLEGVKGSIQYFGAGTRLSVL.

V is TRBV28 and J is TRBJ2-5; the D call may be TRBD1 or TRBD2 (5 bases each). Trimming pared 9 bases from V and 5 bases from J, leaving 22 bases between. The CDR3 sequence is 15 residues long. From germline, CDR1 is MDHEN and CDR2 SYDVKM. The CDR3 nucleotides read TGTGCCAGTGAGAGGGGAGATGGCCCCAGGGAGACCCAGTACTTC. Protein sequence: CASERGDGPRETQYF.

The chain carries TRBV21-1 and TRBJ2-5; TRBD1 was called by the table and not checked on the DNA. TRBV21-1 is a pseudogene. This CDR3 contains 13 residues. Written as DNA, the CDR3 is TGTGCCAGCAAACGACAGGGTCGAGAGACCCAGTACTTC. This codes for CASKRQGRETQYF.

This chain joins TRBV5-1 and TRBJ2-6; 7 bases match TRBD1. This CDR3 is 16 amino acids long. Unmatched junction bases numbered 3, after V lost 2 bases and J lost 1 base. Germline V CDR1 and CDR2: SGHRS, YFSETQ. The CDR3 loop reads CASSFGTDSGANVLTF. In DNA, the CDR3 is TGCGCCAGCAGCTTTGGGACAGATTCTGGGGCCAACGTCCTGACTTTC. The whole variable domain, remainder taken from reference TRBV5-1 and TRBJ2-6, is KAGVTQTPRYLIKTRGQQVTLSCSPISGHRSVSWYQQTPGQGLQFLFEYFSETQRNKGNFPGRFSGRQFSNSRSEMNVSTLELGDSALYLCASSFGTDSGANVLTFGAGSRLTVL.

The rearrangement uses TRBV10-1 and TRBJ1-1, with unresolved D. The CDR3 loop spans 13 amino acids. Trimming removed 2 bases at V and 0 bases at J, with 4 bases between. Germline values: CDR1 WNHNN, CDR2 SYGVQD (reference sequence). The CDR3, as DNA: TGCGCCAGCAGTGAGCTCGTGAACACTGAAGCTTTCTTT. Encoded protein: CASSELVNTEAFF.

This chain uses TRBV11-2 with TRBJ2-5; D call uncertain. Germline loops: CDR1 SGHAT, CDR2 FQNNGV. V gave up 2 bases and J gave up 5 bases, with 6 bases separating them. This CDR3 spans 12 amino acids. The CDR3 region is CASSLNAETQYF. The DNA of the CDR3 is TGTGCCAGCAGCTTAAACGCCGAGACCCAGTACTTC. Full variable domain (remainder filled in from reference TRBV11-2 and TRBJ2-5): EAGVAQSPRYKIIEKRQSVAFWCNPISGHATLYWYQQILGQGPKLLIQFQNNGVVDDSQLPKDRFSAERLKGVDSTLKIQPAKLEDSAVYLCASSLNAETQYFGPGTRLLVL.

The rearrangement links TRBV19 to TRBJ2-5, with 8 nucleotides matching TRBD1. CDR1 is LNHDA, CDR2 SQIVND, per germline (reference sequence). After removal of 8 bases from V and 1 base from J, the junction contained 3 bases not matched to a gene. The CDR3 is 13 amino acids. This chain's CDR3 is CASAGTGQETQYF. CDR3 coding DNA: TGTGCCAGTGCCGGGACAGGCCAAGAGACCCAGTACTTC.

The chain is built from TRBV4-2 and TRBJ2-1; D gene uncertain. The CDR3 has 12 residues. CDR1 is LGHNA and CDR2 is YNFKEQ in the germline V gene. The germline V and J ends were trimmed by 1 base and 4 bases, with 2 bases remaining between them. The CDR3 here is CASSQAYNEQFF. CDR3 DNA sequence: TGTGCCAGCAGCCAAGCTTACAATGAGCAGTTCTTC.

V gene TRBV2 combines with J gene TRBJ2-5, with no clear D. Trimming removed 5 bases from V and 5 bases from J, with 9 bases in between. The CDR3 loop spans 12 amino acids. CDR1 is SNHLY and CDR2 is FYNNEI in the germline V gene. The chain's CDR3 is CASSYAMETQYF. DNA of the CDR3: TGTGCCAGCAGTTACGCCATGGAGACCCAGTACTTC.

The CDR3 DNA is TGTGCCAGCAGCTTAGAGCGGCCCCCCCAAGAGACCCAGTACTTC. Protein: CASSLERPPQETQYF. V gene TRBV7-8 combines with J gene TRBJ2-5, with a tentative D call TRBD2 (5 bases). Germline V gives CDR1 SGHVS, CDR2 FQNEAQ. V was trimmed by 1 base and J by 1 base, leaving 10 bases between them. The CDR3 length is 15 residues.

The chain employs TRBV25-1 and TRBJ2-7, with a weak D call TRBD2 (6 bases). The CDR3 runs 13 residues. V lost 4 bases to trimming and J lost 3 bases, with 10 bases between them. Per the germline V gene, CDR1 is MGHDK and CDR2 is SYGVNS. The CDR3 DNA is TGTGCCAGCAGTGGCGGGGATAACTACGAGCAGTACTTC. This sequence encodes CASSGGDNYEQYF.

The CDR3: CASSQEWGYGYTF. The CDR3 DNA follows: TGTGCCAGCAGCCAAGAGTGGGGATATGGCTACACCTTC. This sequence joins TRBV4-2 and TRBJ1-2; D is unclear. The V end lost 0 bases, the J end lost 5 bases, and 7 bases lay between the germline ends. Germline values: CDR1 LGHNA, CDR2 YNFKEQ. The CDR3 spans 13 residues.

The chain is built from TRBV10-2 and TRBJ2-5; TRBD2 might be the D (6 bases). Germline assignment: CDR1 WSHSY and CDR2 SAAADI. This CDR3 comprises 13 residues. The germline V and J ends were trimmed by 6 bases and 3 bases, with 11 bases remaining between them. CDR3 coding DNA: TGCGCCAGCAGGAGGGACTTTAAAGAGACCCAGTACTTC. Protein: CASRRDFKETQYF.

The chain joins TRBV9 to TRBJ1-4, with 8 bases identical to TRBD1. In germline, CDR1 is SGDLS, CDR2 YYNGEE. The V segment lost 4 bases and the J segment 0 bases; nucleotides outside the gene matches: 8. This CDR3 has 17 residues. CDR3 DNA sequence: TGTGCCAGCAGCAGGACAGGGCGCGCTGCAACTAATGAAAAACTGTTTTTT. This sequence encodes CASSRTGRAATNEKLFF.

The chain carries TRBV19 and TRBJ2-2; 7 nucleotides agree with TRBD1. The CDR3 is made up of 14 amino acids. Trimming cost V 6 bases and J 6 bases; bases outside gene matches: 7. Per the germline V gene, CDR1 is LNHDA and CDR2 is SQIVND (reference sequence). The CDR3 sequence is CASRIRQGPGELFF. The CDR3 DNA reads TGTGCCAGTAGGATCCGACAGGGACCCGGGGAGCTGTTTTTT.

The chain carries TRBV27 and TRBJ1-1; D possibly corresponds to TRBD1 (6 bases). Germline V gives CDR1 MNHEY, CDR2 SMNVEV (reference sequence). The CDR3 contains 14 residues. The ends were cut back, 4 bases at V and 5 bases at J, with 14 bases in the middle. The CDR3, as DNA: TGTGCCAGCAGTTCGACACAGGGTGCTACTGAAGCTTTCTTT. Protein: CASSSTQGATEAFF.

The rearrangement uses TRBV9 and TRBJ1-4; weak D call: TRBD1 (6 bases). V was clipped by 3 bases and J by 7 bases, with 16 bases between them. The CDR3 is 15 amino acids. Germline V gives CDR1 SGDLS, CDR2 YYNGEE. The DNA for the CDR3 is TGTGCCAGCAGCGACTACAGGGATGGAGGTGAAAAACTGTTTTTT. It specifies CASSDYRDGGEKLFF.

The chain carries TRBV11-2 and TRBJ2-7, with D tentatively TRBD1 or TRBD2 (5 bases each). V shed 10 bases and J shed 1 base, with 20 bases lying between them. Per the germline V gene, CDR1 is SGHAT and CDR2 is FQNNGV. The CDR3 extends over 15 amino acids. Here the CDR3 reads CATQKGPLGSYEQYF. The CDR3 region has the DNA TGTGCCACTCAAAAGGGACCTCTCGGGTCCTACGAGCAGTACTTC.

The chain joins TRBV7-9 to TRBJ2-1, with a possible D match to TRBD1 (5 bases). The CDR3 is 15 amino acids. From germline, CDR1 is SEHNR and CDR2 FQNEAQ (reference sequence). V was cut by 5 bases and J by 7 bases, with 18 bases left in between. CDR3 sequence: CASSPAGFRWNEQFF. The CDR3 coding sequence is TGTGCCAGCAGCCCGGCAGGGTTCCGTTGGAATGAGCAGTTCTTC.

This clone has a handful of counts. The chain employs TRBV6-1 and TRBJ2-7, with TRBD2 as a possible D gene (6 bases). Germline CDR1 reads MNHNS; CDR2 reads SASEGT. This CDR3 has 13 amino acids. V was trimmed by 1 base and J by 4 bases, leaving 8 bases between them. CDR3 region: CASSEEGTYEQYF. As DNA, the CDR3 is TGTGCCAGCAGTGAAGAGGGGACTTACGAGCAGTACTTC.

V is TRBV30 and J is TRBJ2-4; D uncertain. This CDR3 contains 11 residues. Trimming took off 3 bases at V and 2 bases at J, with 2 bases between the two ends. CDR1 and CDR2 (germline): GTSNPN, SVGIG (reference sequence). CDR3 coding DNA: TGTGCCTGGAGCTCCAAAAACATTCAGTACTTC. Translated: CAWSSKNIQYF.

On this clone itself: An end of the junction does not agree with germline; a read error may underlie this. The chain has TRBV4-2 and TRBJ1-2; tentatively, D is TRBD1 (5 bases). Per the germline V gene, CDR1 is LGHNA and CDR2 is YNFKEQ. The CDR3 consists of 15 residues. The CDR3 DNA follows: TGTGCCAGCAGCGAAGACGATGGGGCGAACTATGGCTACACCTTC. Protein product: CASSEDDGANYGYTF.

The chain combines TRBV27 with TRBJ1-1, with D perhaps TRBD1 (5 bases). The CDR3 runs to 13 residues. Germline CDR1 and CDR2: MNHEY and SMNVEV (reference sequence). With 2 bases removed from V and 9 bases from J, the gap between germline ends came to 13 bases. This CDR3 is CASSLRIQGQAFF. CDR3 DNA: TGTGCCAGCAGTTTACGTATTCAGGGCCAAGCTTTCTTT.

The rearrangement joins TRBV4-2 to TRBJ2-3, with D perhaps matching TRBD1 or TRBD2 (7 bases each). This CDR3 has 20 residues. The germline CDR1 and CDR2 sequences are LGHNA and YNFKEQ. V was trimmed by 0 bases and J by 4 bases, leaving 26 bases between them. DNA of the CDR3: TGTGCCAGCAGCCAAGATCCCGGCGGTCTAGCGGATCAGGGGGCAGATACGCAGTATTTT. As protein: CASSQDPGGLADQGADTQYF.

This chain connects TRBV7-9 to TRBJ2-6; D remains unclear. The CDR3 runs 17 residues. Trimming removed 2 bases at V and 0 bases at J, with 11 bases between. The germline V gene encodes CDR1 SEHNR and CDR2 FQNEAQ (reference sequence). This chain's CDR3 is CASSLRTTSSGANVLTF. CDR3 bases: TGTGCCAGCAGCTTACGGACGACCAGCTCTGGGGCCAACGTCCTGACTTTC.

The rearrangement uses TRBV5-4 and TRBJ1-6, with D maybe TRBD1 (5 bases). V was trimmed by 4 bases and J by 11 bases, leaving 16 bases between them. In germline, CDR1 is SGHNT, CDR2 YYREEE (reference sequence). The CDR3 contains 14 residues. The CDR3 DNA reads TGTGCCAGCAGCCGCCGGGACTCGCCAACACCCCTCCACTTT. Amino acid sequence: CASSRRDSPTPLHF.

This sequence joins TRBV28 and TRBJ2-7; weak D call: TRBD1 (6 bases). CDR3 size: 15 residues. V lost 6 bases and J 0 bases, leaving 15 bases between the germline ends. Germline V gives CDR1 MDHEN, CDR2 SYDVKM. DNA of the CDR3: TGTGCCAGCAGGCCTCATACAGGGAGCTCCTACGAGCAGTACTTC. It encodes CASRPHTGSSYEQYF.